Here is one TCR beta chain with its context. The antigen remains undetermined. This CDR3 region has 15 residues. Germline assignment: CDR1 MGHRA and CDR2 YSYEKL. With 1 base clipped from V and 7 bases from J, the junction kept 5 bases outside the gene matches. Survey level was the resolution at which the v3.0 immunoSEQ assay ran. Repertoires were generated with immunoSEQ multiplex PCR, while TCRdb's copy carries only in-frame clones and drops some. The sample includes 20,000 or so clones, approximately 80% of them seen just once. These data are taken from a study of long-term antiretroviral therapy in people with HIV. Points from the study as a whole: The data indicate that diversity increased after ART but remained below transplant donor controls.

The receptor comes from a man aged 30-40 years with HIV. The genes are TRBV4-1 and TRBJ1-1; TRBD1 matches at 11 bases. The sample consisted of unsorted PBMCs, taken 4.4 years after starting antiretroviral therapy. The CDR3 protein is CASSQVGQGVSEAFF. The DNA for the CDR3 is TGCGCCAGCAGCCAAGTGGGACAGGGGGTTAGTGAAGCTTTCTTT.